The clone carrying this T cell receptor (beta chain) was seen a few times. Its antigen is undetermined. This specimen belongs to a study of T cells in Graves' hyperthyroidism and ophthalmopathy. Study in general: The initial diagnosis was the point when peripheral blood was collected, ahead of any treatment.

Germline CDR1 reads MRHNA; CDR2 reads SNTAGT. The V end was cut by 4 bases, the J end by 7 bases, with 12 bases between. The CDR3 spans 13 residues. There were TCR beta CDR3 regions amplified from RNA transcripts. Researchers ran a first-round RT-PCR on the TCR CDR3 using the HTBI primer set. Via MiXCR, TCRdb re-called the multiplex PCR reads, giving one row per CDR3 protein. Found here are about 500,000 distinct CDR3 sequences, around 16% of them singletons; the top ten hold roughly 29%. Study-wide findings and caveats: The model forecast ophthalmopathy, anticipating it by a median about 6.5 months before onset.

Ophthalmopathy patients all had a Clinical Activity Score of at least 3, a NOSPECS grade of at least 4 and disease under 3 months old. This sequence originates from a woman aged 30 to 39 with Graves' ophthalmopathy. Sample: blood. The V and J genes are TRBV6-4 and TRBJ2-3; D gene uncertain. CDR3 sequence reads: CASSGTVGNTQYF. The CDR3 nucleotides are TGTGCCAGCAGTGGCACAGTGGGCAATACGCAGTATTTT.